This T cell receptor (beta chain) was observed in a study of T cell repertoires in cytomegalovirus infection. V dropped 2 bases and J dropped 4 bases, with 9 bases sitting between them. The CDR3 totals 14 residues. Per the germline V gene, CDR1 is MNHNY and CDR2 is SVGAGI (reference sequence). This clonotype came up a few times. TCRdb passed the reads through MiXCR, listing each CDR3 protein once. Of roughly 640,000 distinct CDR3 sequences listed, 20% to 25% are singletons. The sequence was collected from a human donor in good health (CMV status not recorded). Some clones in this sample may be carry-over from other donors' samples. Sample: CD8+ T cells from PBMCs. The V and J genes are TRBV6-6 and TRBJ1-5; a possible D gene is TRBD1 (5 bases). This chain's CDR3 is CASSYGGVNQPQHF. In DNA, the CDR3 is TGTGCCAGCAGTTACGGGGGGGTAAATCAGCCCCAGCATTTT.